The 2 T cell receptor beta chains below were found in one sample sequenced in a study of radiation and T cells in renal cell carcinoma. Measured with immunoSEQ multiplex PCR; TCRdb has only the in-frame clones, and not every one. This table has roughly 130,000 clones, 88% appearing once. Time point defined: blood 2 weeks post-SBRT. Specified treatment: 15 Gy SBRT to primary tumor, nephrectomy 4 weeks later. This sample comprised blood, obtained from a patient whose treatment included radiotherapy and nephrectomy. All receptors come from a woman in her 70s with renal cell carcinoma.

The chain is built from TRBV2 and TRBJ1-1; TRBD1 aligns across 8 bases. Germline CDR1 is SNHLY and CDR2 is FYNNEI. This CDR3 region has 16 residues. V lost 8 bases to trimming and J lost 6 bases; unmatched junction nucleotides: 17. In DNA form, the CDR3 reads TGTGCCAGCCGTGCGACGGACAGGGACGGCGACGCTGAAGCTTTCTTT. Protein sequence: CASRATDRDGDAEAFF. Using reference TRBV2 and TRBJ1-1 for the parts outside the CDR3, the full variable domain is EPEVTQTPSHQVTQMGQEVILRCVPISNHLYFYWYRQILGQKVEFLVSFYNNEISEKSEIFDDQFSVERPDGSNFTLKIRSTKLEDSAMYFCASRATDRDGDAEAFFGQGTRLTVV.

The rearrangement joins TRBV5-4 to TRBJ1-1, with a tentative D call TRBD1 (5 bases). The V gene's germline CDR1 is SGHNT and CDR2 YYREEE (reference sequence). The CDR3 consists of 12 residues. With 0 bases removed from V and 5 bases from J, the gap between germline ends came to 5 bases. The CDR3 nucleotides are TGTGCCAGCAGCTTGGAGGGGACTGAAGCTTTCTTT. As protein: CASSLEGTEAFF.